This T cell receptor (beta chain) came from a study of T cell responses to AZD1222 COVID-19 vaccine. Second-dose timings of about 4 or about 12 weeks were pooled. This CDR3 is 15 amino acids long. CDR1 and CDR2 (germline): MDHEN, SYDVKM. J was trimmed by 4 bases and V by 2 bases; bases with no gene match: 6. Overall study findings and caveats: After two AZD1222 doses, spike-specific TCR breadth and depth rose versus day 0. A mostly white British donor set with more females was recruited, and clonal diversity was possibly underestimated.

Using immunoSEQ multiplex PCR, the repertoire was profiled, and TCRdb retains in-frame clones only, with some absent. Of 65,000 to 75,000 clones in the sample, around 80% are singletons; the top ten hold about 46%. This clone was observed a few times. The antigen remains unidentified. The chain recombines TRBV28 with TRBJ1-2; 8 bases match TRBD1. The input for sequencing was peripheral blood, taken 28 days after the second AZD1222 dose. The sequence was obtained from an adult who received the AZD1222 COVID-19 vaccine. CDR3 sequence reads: CASSLTPGQVYGYTF. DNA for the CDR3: TGTGCCAGCAGTTTAACTCCGGGACAGGTCTATGGCTACACCTTC.